Reported below is one T cell receptor (beta chain). Its matching antigen is unknown. The sample has other DNA sequences that encode this CDR3 too. The sample is drawn from a study of long-term antiretroviral therapy in people with HIV. Treatment for all HIV-infected participants took place in the United States. Trimming took off 5 bases at V and 5 bases at J, with 17 bases between the two ends. There are 14 residues in the CDR3. The V gene's germline CDR1 is SGHRS and CDR2 YFSETQ. General study points: At every time point, clones expanded before ART dominated the repertoire.

Survey-level resolution applied to immunoSEQ assay v3.0. Profiling relied on immunoSEQ multiplex PCR, and the TCRdb table lists in-frame clones only, not all of them. The top ten clones hold 8.5% to 9.5% of a sample with about 29,000 clones, around 80% of them seen once. This clonotype was sampled from a man aged 40-49 years with HIV. This chain uses TRBV5-1 with TRBJ2-7, with D uncertain. Here the sequenced sample was unsorted PBMCs, taken 3 years after starting antiretroviral therapy. In nucleotides, the CDR3 is TGCGCCAGCAGTCGTCCCTCTCTGGGTAACGAGCAGTACTTC. It is translated as CASSRPSLGNEQYF.